These T cell receptor beta chains were read from a single sample in a study of blood T cell repertoires in COVID-19. Assay: immunoSEQ multiplex PCR; the TCRdb copy retains only in-frame clones and omits some. The data contain approximately 250,000 clones, roughly 82% of them singletons. The sample comprised peripheral blood. The receptors derive from an elderly woman with COVID-19, enrolled during active disease. Each CDR3 is given with its conserved first and last residue. Fields, in order: J gene, D gene, V gene, CDR3 DNA, CDR3 protein. D genes are given only for firm matches.

>TRBJ1-2|.|TRBV10-3
TGTGCCATCAGTGAGTCGTACAGGGAAGCTAACTATGGCTACACCTTC
CAISESYREANYGYTF
>TRBJ2-1|TRBD1|TRBV7-3
TGTGCCAGCAGCTTACAGGGGGCCAGTGAGCAGTTCTTC
CASSLQGASEQFF
>TRBJ1-5|.|TRBV12-3/TRBV12-4
TGTGCCAGCAGCTCCATAGCAGGGCAGCCCCAGCATTTT
CASSSIAGQPQHF
>TRBJ2-1|TRBD2|TRBV29-1
TGCAGCGCTATAGGACTAGCGGGGTTTAATGAGCAGTTCTTC
CSAIGLAGFNEQFF
>TRBJ1-1|TRBD1|TRBV4-1
TGCGCCAGCAGCCAATCGGCTCGGGACAGAAGAAACACTGAAGCTTTCTTT
CASSQSARDRRNTEAFF
>TRBJ1-1|.|TRBV20-1
TGCAGTGCTAGAGAGGGGGGGAGGGCTTTCTTT
CSAREGGRAFF
>TRBJ2-5|TRBD2|TRBV5-1
TGCGCCAGCAGCTTGGATGGGACTAGCGGGGGGTCAAGCCTGTCCCAGTACTTC
CASSLDGTSGGSSLSQYF
>TRBJ2-1|.|TRBV7-9
TGTGCCAGCAGCTTATCTAAATCTCCTGAGCAGTTCTTC
CASSLSKSPEQFF
>TRBJ1-2|TRBD1|TRBV7-2
TGTGCCAGCAGCCCAACGGGTAGACAGGGCCATGGCTACACCTTC
CASSPTGRQGHGYTF
>TRBJ2-2|TRBD1|TRBV7-9
TGTGCCAGCAGCTTAGACGGTTCCAGGGGGTCGAACACCGGGGAGCTGTTTTTT
CASSLDGSRGSNTGELFF
>TRBJ2-5|TRBD2|TRBV5-4
TGTGCCAGCAGCTTGGGGACTAGCGGGGGCCAAGAGACCCAGTACTTC
CASSLGTSGGQETQYF
>TRBJ1-1|.|TRBV4-3
TGCGCCAGCAGCCAAGATCGGGGAAGCACTGAAGCTTTCTTT
CASSQDRGSTEAFF
>TRBJ1-1|TRBD1|TRBV18
TGTGCCAGCTCGCAAGGTTCGGACAGGGAAGCTTTCTTT
CASSQGSDREAFF
>TRBJ2-2|.|TRBV5-1
TGCGCCAGCAGCTCGCGGGTCGGAACCGGGGAGCTGTTTTTT
CASSSRVGTGELFF
>TRBJ1-2|TRBD1|TRBV5-1
TGCGCCAGCAGCCTTGGGCAGGGGGCGATTAACTATGGCTACACCTTC
CASSLGQGAINYGYTF
>TRBJ1-1|.|TRBV19
TGTGCCAGTAGTATTGGGGAGTGGACTGAAGCTTTCTTT
CASSIGEWTEAFF